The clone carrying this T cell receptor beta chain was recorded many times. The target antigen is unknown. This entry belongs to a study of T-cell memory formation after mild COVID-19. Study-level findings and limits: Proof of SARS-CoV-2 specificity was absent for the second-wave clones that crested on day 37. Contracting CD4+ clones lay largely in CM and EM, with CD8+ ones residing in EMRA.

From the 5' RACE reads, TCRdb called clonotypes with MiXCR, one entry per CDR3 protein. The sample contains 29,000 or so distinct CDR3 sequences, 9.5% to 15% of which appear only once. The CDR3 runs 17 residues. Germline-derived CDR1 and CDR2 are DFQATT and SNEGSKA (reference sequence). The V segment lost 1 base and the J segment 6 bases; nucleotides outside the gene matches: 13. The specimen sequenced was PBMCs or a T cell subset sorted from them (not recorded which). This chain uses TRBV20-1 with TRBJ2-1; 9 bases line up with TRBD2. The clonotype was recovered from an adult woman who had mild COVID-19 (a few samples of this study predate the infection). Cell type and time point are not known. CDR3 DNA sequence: TGCAGTGCTAGAGGGGGTAGCGGGAGTAGTTGGGGCAATGAGCAGTTCTTC. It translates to CSARGGSGSSWGNEQFF.